This T cell receptor (beta chain) came from a study of T cell responses to AZD1222 COVID-19 vaccine. The CDR3 sequence is 14 residues long. Broader study findings: Within unmutated variant regions lay the reported targets of nearly half of spike-specific TCRs. Spike-specific TCR breadth and depth were elevated following two AZD1222 doses.

As regards this clone: Its antigen is unidentified.

TCRdb keeps only in-frame clones here, not all; method: immunoSEQ multiplex PCR. The sample comprises more than 100,000 clones, around 92% of which are singletons, and 11% to 15% rests with the top ten. The sample here was peripheral blood, taken on day 0 of AZD1222 vaccination. The chain combines TRBV21-1 with TRBJ1-1; the D call in the table, TRBD1, was not verified against the DNA. TRBV21-1 is a known pseudogene. The TCR sequence derives from an adult in good health. The CDR3 DNA reads TGTGCCAGCAGCAATAGGGGCCCCGGCACTGAAGCTTTCTTT. The encoded protein is CASSNRGPGTEAFF.